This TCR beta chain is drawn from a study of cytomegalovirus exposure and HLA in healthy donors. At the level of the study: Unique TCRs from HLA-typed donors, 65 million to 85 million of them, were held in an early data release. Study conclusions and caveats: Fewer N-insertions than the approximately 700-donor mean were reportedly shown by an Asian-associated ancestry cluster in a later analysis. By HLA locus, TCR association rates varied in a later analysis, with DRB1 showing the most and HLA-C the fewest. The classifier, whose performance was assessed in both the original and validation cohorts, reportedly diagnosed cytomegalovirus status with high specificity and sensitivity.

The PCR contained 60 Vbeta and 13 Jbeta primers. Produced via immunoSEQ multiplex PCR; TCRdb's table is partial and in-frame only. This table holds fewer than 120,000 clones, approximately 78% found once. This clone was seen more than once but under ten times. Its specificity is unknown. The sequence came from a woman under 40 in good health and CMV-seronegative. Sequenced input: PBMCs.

CDR3 loop: CASSESWGATEAFF. The CDR3 DNA sequence: TGTGCCAGCAGTGAGAGTTGGGGCGCCACTGAAGCTTTCTTT. This rearrangement joins TRBV2 to TRBJ1-1, with D possibly TRBD1 on 5 matching bases. Germline V gene lookup returns CDR1 SNHLY and CDR2 FYNNEI. The germline V and J ends were trimmed by 3 bases and 4 bases, with 12 bases remaining between them. The CDR3 is 14 residues long.